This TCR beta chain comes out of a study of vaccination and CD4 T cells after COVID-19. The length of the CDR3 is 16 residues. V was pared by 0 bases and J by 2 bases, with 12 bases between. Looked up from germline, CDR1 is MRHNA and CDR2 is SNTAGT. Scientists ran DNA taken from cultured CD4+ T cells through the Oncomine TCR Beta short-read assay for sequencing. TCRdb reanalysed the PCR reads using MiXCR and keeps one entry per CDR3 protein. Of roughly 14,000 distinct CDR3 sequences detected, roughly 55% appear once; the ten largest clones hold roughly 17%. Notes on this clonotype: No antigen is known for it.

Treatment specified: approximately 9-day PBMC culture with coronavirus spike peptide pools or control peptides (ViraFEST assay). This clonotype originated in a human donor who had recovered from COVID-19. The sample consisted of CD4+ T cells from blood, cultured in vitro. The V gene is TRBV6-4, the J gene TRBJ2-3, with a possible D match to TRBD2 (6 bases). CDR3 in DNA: TGTGCCAGCAGTGACTCGATGCGGGACCCCACAGATACGCAGTATTTT. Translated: CASSDSMRDPTDTQYF.